Listed below are T cell receptor beta chains from one sample, sequenced in a study of technical replicates of blood from several donors. Profiled with immunoSEQ multiplex PCR; TCRdb holds only in-frame clones, not every one. The sample shows tens of thousands of clones, about 90% of them seen only once. Sequenced material: T cells isolated from PBMCs. These receptors were taken from a human donor in good health. CDR3s include the opening cysteine and the closing phenylalanine or tryptophan. A D gene is named only where the DNA matches it firmly. Expanded clones get a size class; other rows say once, few or many, or leave the size out.

clone_size	v_call	j_call	d_call	cdr3_nt	cdr3_aa
NA	TRBV4-1	TRBJ1-5	TRBD1	TGCGCCAGCAGTCTAGCCGGGACAGGGACGACCAATCAGCCCCAGCATTTT	CASSLAGTGTTNQPQHF
NA	TRBV10-1	TRBJ2-7	TRBD2	TGCGCCAGCAGTGAAAGTAGCGGGAGGGCCGGAGAGCAGTACTTC	CASSESSGRAGEQYF
NA	TRBV5-1	TRBJ1-1	NA	TGCGCCAGCAGCTTCCGGGGGGGGAACACTGAAGCTTTCTTT	CASSFRGGNTEAFF
NA	TRBV4-1	TRBJ1-2	TRBD1	TGCGCCAGCAGCCAAGATTTGACAGGGGGCTATGGCTACACCTTC	CASSQDLTGGYGYTF
NA	TRBV5-1	TRBJ1-1	NA	TGCGCCAGCATCCGGGGGACGGGCACTGAAGCTTTCTTT	CASIRGTGTEAFF
NA	TRBV2	TRBJ1-4	NA	TGTGCCAGCGGGGCGGGAAATGAAAAACTGTTTTTT	CASGAGNEKLFF
NA	TRBV29-1	TRBJ2-7	NA	TGCAGCGTTGAAGATAGGAAACAGGGTATCTACGAGCAGTACTTC	CSVEDRKQGIYEQYF
NA	TRBV5-1	TRBJ2-5	TRBD2	TGCGCCAGCAGCCCCTTGGGAGCGGGGAACCAAGAGACCCAGTACTTC	CASSPLGAGNQETQYF
NA	TRBV2	TRBJ2-7	NA	TGTGCCAGCAGTGACGCAGTCGTCTCCTACGAGCAGTACTTC	CASSDAVVSYEQYF
once	TRBV7-9	TRBJ2-7	NA	TGTGCCAGCAGCTGGGAGAGGCGGGCTCTGAACGAGCAGTACTTC	CASSWERRALNEQYF
NA	TRBV7-2	TRBJ2-7	NA	TGTGCCAGCAGCTCCCGGGAGATGAGTTACGAGCAGTACTTC	CASSSREMSYEQYF
NA	TRBV2	TRBJ2-4	NA	TGTGCCAGCAGTGACCCCGGGGGGCCGGCCAAAAACATTCAGTACTTC	CASSDPGGPAKNIQYF
NA	TRBV5-1	TRBJ1-2	NA	TGCGCCAGCAGCTTGAGGCAGAGGAACTATGGCTACACCTTC	CASSLRQRNYGYTF
NA	TRBV19	TRBJ1-1	NA	TGTGCCAGTAGTTCAGGACAAATGAACACTGAAGCTTTCTTT	CASSSGQMNTEAFF
NA	TRBV5-1	TRBJ1-1	NA	TGCGCCAGCAGCTTGGGGTCTGGCAGGAACACTGAAGCTTTCTTT	CASSLGSGRNTEAFF
few	TRBV29-1	TRBJ2-2	TRBD1	TGCAGCGCCTTGGGACAGCTAAACACCGGGGAGCTGTTTTTT	CSALGQLNTGELFF